These 12 T cell receptor beta chains share one sample of origin, sequenced in a study of tumor-infiltrating lymphocytes in primary liver carcinoma (dated by TCRdb to about 2017). Data came from an Illumina HiSeq 2500. A constant-region primer and ProtoScript II reverse transcriptase were used to reverse-transcribe TCRbeta-specific cDNA from roughly 0.5 ug total RNA. Construction of the TCRbeta libraries relied on three nested rounds of multiplex PCR, following a slightly modified ARM-PCR procedure. Each of the first two PCR rounds ran for approximately 10 cycles and used multiplex TRBV1-TRBV30 forward primers together with a Cbeta reverse primer. Clones were called with MiXCR by TCRdb after fastp trimmed the public reads at Q25, and only in-frame beta chains were retained. Each CDR3 protein gets just one entry, which takes the most common genes and DNA from the rows behind it. In all, the sample holds 50,000 or so distinct CDR3 sequences, and around 77% of those were seen once. The top ten clonotypes cover roughly a quarter of the sample.

Without any cell sorting, total RNA and DNA were extracted together from about 20-30 mg of bulk tissue using the AllPrep DNA/RNA mini kit. Material: liver tumor tissue from sampling region 5. The cell subset or site tag for this specimen amounts to: tumor region T5, tumor centre. The receptor set was obtained from a man aged 40-50 years with primary liver carcinoma and hepatitis B virus infection.

Points on this clonotype: An end of the junction differs from the germline gene, which may be a read error. The CDR3 DNA reads as TGTGCCAGCAGTACTAGTGGGCTTTACAATGGGCAGTTCTTC. The encoded protein is CASSTSGLYNGQFF. The chain is built from TRBV11-2 and TRBJ2-1, with D maybe TRBD2 (5 bases). Germline V gene lookup returns CDR1 SGHAT and CDR2 FQNNGV. The CDR3 is 14 amino acids.

This clonotype has a single count. Likely a read error: the CDR3 ends without its conserved phenylalanine or tryptophan. This rearrangement joins TRBV29-1 to TRBJ1-1; possible D gene TRBD1, 5 bases. Germline CDR1 is SQVTM and CDR2 is ANQGSEA. The CDR3 totals 15 residues. Trimming removed 4 bases from V and 0 bases from J, with 15 bases in between. This chain's CDR3 is CSVASGWGMNTEAFI. In DNA form, the CDR3 reads TGCAGCGTTGCGTCGGGGTGGGGCATGAACACTGAAGCTTTCATT.

As regards this clonotype: The junction departs from germline at one end; a sequencing error may be responsible. The rearrangement uses TRBV29-1 and TRBJ2-5, with D perhaps TRBD1 (6 bases). The V gene's germline CDR1 is SQVTM and CDR2 ANQGSEA. The CDR3 runs to 12 residues. The CDR3 coding sequence is TGCAGCGGTGTGGACAGTGGAGATACCCAGTATTTC. This sequence encodes CSGVDSGDTQYF. Complete variable domain (other parts from reference TRBV29-1 and TRBJ2-5): SAVISQKPSRDICQRGTSLTIQCQVDSQVTMMFWYRQQPGQSLTLIATANQGSEATYESGFVIDKFPISRPNLTFSTLTVSNMSPEDSSIYLCSGVDSGDTQYFGPGTRLLVL.

As concerns this clonotype: Its ends do not fully match the called genes, so a read error is possible. This chain uses TRBV11-2 with TRBJ2-1, with 8 bases aligning to TRBD1. The V gene's germline CDR1 is SGHAT and CDR2 FQNNGV. The CDR3 contains 12 residues. CDR3 residues: CTSSYTTGEKFF. The CDR3 DNA follows: TGTACCAGCAGCTACACGACAGGGGAGAAATTCTTC.

A note on this clonotype: Compared with germline, one end of the junction differs, possibly owing to a read error. Here the CDR3 DNA reads TGTACCAGCAGGCCCGACAGGATAGCCTTCCCGTTAGGGGAGTACTTC. Translating gives CTSRPDRIAFPLGEYF. V and J are TRBV6-5 and TRBJ2-7; D is perhaps TRBD1 (6 bases). In germline, CDR1 is MNHEY, CDR2 SVGAGI. This CDR3 contains 16 residues.

As to this clonotype: This CDR3 fails to terminate in the conserved phenylalanine or tryptophan, so it likely reflects a read error. This chain joins TRBV6-4 and TRBJ2-3, with D unclear. Germline V CDR1 and CDR2: MRHNA, SNTAGT. The CDR3 covers 14 residues. In nucleotides, the CDR3 is TGTGCCAGCGCCGCCCCCAAAAGCACCGATACGCAGTATGTT. Translation: CASAAPKSTDTQYV.

With regard to this clonotype: At one boundary the junction diverges from the germline segment, which might be a read error. The J gene is TRBJ1-4, the V gene TRBV11-2, with 7 bases lining up with TRBD1. The CDR3 runs 14 residues. CDR1 is SGHAT and CDR2 is FQNNGV in the germline V gene. The CDR3 DNA sequence: TGTGCCAGCAGCTTAGGGGAGGGGGCTGAAAAATTGTGTTTT. The encoded protein is CASSLGEGAEKLCF.

This clonotype is medium-sized (0.01 to 0.1%). The chain uses TRBV29-1 and TRBJ1-2; D might be TRBD1 (5 bases). With 4 bases removed from V and 4 bases from J, the gap between germline ends came to 19 bases. Germline lookup yields CDR1 SQVTM and CDR2 ANQGSEA. The CDR3 runs to 15 residues. The CDR3, as DNA: TGCAGCGTTGGGCAGGGCTGGGGCATGGGCTATGGCTACACCTTC. Protein sequence: CSVGQGWGMGYGYTF. The variable domain in full, completed from reference TRBV29-1 and TRBJ1-2, reads SAVISQKPSRDICQRGTSLTIQCQVDSQVTMMFWYRQQPGQSLTLIATANQGSEATYESGFVIDKFPISRPNLTFSTLTVSNMSPEDSSIYLCSVGQGWGMGYGYTFGSGTRLTVV.

As regards this clonotype: The germline gene is not matched at one end of the junction; a read error may be the cause. The CDR3 DNA sequence: TGTGCTAGCAGTGTTGGGACATCTCTCCAGCCCCAGCATTTT. Its protein product is CASSVGTSLQPQHF. The V call is TRBV6-1, the J call TRBJ1-5; D might be TRBD1 (6 bases). CDR1 is MNHNS and CDR2 is SASEGT in the germline V gene. There are 14 residues in the CDR3.

A few counts support this clonotype. A much larger clonotype is one base distant, so this may be a read error. This chain uses TRBV28 with TRBJ2-3, with a tentative D call TRBD2 (6 bases). The V gene's germline CDR1 is MDHEN and CDR2 SYDVKM. This CDR3 region has 15 residues. V lost 7 bases, J lost 2 bases, and 16 bases lay in between. CDR3 sequence: CASTPGTSHTDTQYF. As DNA, the CDR3 is TGTGCCAGCACCCCCGGGACTTCCCACACAGATACGCAGTATTTT.

This clonotype was detected ten times or more. A read error may be the cause here, since a much bigger clone is one base away. The chain combines TRBV6-1 with TRBJ1-1; D remains unclear. Germline lookup yields CDR1 MNHNS and CDR2 SASEGT. This CDR3 is 12 amino acids long. V was trimmed by 11 bases and J by 4 bases, leaving 14 bases between them. DNA of the CDR3: TGTGCCTGCACGGGGTGGAGCACTGAAGCTTTCTTT. It translates to CACTGWSTEAFF.

This clonotype has a handful of counts. One junction end does not reproduce the germline sequence, and a read error may be involved. V and J are TRBV6-5 and TRBJ2-5; TRBD2 might be the D (5 bases). This CDR3 contains 11 residues. Looked up from germline, CDR1 is MNHEY and CDR2 is SVGAGI. The CDR3 DNA follows: TGTGTCAGCAGTTCGAGGGAGACCCAGTACTTT. Its translation is CVSSSRETQYF.